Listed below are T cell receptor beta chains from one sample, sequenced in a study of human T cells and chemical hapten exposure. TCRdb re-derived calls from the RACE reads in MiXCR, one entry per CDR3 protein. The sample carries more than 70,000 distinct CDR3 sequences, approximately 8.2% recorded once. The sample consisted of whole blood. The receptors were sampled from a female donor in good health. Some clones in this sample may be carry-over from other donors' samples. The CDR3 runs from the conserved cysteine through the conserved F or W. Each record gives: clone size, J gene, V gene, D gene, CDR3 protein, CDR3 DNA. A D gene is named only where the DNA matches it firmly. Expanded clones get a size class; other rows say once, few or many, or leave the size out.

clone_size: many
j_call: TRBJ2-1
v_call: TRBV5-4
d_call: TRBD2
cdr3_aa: CASSLDGTSGRNEQFF
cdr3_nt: TGTGCCAGCAGCTTGGACGGGACTAGCGGGAGGAATGAGCAGTTCTTC

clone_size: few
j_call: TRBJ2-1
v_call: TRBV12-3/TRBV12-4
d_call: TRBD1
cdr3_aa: CASRTRTGRFYEQFF
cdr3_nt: TGTGCCAGCAGAACAAGGACAGGCAGATTCTATGAGCAGTTCTTC

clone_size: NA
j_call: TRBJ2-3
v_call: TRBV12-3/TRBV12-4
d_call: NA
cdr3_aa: CASSLSVAVSTDTQYF
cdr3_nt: TGTGCCAGCAGTTTGTCAGTAGCGGTTAGCACAGATACGCAGTATTTT

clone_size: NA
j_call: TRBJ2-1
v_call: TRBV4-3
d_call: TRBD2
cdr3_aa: CASSQVASGSYYNEQFF
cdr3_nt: TGCGCCAGCAGCCAAGTGGCTAGCGGGAGTTACTACAATGAGCAGTTCTTC

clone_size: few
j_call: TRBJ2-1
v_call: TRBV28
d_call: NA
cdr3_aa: CASSPFGASDEQFF
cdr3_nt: TGTGCCAGCTCTCCCTTTGGGGCTAGCGATGAGCAGTTCTTC

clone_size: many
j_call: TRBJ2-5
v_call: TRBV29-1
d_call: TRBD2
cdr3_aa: CSVAGLAGEETQYF
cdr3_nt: TGCAGCGTTGCCGGACTAGCGGGAGAAGAGACCCAGTACTTC

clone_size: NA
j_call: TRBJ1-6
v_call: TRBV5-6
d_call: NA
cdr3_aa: CASSQKGFYGSPLHF
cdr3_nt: TGTGCCAGCAGCCAGAAGGGGTTTTACGGTTCACCCCTCCACTTT

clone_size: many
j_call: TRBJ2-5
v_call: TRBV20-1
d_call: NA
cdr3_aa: CSASGGVQETQYF
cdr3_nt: TGCAGTGCTAGCGGCGGGGTTCAAGAGACCCAGTACTTC

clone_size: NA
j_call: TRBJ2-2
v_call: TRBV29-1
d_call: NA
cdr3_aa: CSVVSGGELFF
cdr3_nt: TGCAGCGTTGTTAGTGGCGGGGAGCTGTTTTTT

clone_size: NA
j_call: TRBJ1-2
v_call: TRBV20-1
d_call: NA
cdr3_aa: CSAILQYNGGPGPFGYTF
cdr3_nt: TGCAGTGCTATTCTACAGTACAATGGGGGACCAGGGCCCTTTGGCTACACCTTC

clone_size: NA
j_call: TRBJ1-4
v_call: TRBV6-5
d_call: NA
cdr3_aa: CASSYGVEGEKLFF
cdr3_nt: TGTGCCAGCAGTTACGGGGTGGAGGGGGAAAAACTGTTTTTT

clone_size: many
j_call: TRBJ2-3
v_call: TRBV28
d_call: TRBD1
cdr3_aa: CASSLLRGQGFTDTQYF
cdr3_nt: TGTGCCAGCAGTTTATTAAGGGGACAGGGTTTCACAGATACGCAGTATTTT

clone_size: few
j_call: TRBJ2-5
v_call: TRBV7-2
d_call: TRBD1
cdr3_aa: CASSSTGFGETQYF
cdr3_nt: TGTGCCAGCAGCTCGACAGGGTTTGGGGAGACCCAGTACTTC

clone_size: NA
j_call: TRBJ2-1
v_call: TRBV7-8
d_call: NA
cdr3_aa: CASSSGDNEQFF
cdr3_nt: TGTGCCAGCAGCTCAGGCGACAATGAGCAGTTCTTC

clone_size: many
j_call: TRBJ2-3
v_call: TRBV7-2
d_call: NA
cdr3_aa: CASSPRTLASSDTQYF
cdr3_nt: TGTGCCAGCAGCCCACGCACACTAGCCTCCTCAGATACGCAGTATTTT

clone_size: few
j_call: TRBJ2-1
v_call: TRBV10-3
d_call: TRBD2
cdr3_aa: CAISESGRGNEQFF
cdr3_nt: TGTGCCATCAGTGAGAGCGGGAGAGGCAATGAGCAGTTCTTC

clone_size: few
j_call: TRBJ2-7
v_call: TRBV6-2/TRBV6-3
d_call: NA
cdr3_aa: CASTAHHEQYF
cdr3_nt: TGTGCCAGCACCGCCCACCACGAGCAGTACTTC

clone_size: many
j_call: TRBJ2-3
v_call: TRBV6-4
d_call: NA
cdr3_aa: CASSDGTTDTQYF
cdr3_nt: TGTGCCAGCAGTGACGGGACCACAGATACGCAGTATTTT

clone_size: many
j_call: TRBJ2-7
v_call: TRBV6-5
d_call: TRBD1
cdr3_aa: CASSSGQGSNEQYF
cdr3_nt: TGTGCCAGCAGTTCAGGACAGGGTTCTAACGAGCAGTACTTC

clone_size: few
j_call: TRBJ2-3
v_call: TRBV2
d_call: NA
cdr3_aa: CASRSRSEDTQYF
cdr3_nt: TGTGCCAGCAGGAGCCGGAGCGAAGATACGCAGTATTTT

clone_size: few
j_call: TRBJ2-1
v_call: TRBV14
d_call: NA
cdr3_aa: CASSPWGSVYNEQFF
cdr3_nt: TGTGCCAGCAGCCCGTGGGGTAGCGTCTACAATGAGCAGTTCTTC

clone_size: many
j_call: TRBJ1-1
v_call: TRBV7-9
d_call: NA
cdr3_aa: CASSLSGTEAFF
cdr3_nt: TGTGCCAGCAGCTTAAGTGGGACTGAAGCTTTCTTT

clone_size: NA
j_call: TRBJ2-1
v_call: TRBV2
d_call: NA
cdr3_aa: CASSGGPSYNEQFF
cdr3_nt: TGTGCCAGCAGTGGCGGGCCCTCCTACAATGAGCAGTTCTTC

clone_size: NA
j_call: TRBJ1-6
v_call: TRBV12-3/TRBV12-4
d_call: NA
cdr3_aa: CASSFPGNNSPLHF
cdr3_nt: TGTGCCAGCAGTTTCCCAGGCAACAATTCACCCCTCCACTTT

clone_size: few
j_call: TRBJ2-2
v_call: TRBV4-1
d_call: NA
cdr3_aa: CASSRMGDTGELFF
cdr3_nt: TGCGCCAGCAGCCGAATGGGGGACACCGGGGAGCTGTTTTTT

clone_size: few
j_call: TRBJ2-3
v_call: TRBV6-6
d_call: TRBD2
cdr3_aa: CASSYAGTSGIPSGTDTQYF
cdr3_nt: TGTGCCAGCAGTTACGCCGGGACTAGCGGGATTCCCTCTGGCACAGATACGCAGTATTTT

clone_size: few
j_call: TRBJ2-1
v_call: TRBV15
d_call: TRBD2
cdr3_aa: CATSRGGAGAGYNEQFF
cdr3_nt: TGTGCCACCAGCAGAGGGGGTGCGGGAGCAGGTTACAATGAGCAGTTCTTC

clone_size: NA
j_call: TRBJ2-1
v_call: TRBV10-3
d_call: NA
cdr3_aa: CAIRDIQGVANEQFF
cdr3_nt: TGTGCCATCAGAGATATTCAGGGTGTAGCGAATGAGCAGTTCTTC